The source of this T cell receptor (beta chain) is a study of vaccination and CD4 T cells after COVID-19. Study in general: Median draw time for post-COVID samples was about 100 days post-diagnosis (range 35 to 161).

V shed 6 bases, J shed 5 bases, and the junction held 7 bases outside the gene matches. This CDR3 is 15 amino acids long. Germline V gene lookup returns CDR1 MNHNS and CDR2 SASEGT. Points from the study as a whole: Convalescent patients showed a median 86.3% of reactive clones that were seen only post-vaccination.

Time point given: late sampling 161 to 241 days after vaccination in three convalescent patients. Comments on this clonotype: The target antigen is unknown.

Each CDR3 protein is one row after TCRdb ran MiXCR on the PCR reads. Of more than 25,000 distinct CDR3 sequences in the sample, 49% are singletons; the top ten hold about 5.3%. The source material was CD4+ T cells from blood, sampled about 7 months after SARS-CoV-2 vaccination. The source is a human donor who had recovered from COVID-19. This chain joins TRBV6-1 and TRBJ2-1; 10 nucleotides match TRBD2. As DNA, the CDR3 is TGTGCCAGCAGGGCGGGACTAGCGTCCCACAATGAGCAGTTCTTC. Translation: CASRAGLASHNEQFF.